One and the same sample provided the 27 T cell receptor beta chains below, sequenced in a study of blood T cell repertoires in COVID-19. Profiled with immunoSEQ multiplex PCR; TCRdb holds only in-frame clones, not every one. In the table there are about 160,000 clones, 81% of which are singletons. The sequenced material came from peripheral blood. The receptors come from a human donor in a cohort sampled during active COVID-19.

The genes are TRBV27 and TRBJ1-2; D gene ambiguous. Germline CDR1 is MNHEY and CDR2 is SMNVEV (reference sequence). CDR3 length: 14 amino acids. V was trimmed by 6 bases and J by 3 bases, leaving 14 bases between them. CDR3 residues: CASSFRRRDYGYTF. DNA for the CDR3: TGTGCCAGCAGCTTCCGTCGGAGGGACTATGGCTACACCTTC.

The CDR3: CASSDPRVSYEQYF. CDR3 nucleotide sequence: TGTGCCAGCAGTGACCCCCGCGTTTCCTACGAGCAGTACTTC. The chain joins TRBV25-1 to TRBJ2-7; D remains ambiguous. V gave up 3 bases and J gave up 1 base, with 10 bases separating them. Germline CDR1 reads MGHDK; CDR2 reads SYGVNS. The CDR3 runs 14 residues.

The J gene is TRBJ1-2, the V gene TRBV5-4; D ambiguous. The germline CDR1 and CDR2 sequences are SGHNT and YYREEE (reference sequence). This CDR3 region has 12 residues. V was shortened by 4 bases and J by 6 bases, with 10 bases between the two germline ends. This CDR3 reads CASSENFDGYTF. The CDR3 nucleotides are TGTGCCAGCAGCGAGAATTTTGATGGCTACACCTTC. Combining the CDR3 with reference TRBV5-4 and TRBJ1-2 gives the whole variable domain ETGVTQSPTHLIKTRGQQVTLRCSSQSGHNTVSWYQQALGQGPQFIFQYYREEENGRGNFPPRFSGLQFPNYSSELNVNALELDDSALYLCASSENFDGYTFGSGTRLTVV.

This rearrangement joins TRBV13 to TRBJ2-1; D is uncertain. Per germline, CDR1 PRHDT and CDR2 FYEKMQ (reference sequence). CDR3 size: 13 residues. V dropped 5 bases and J dropped 6 bases, with 11 bases sitting between them. The CDR3 spells CASSPTAFNEQFF. CDR3 nucleotide sequence: TGTGCCAGCAGCCCCACAGCTTTCAATGAGCAGTTCTTC.

On this clone: The junction does not match germline at one end; this may be a read error. The chain couples TRBV9 to TRBJ2-7; weak D call: TRBD1 (5 bases). Germline V gene data show CDR1 as SGDLS and CDR2 as YYNGEE. CDR3 length: 12 amino acids. Here the CDR3 DNA reads TGTGCCAGCAGCGTAGCTGGGGCAGAATTGCACTTC. Its translation is CASSVAGAELHF.

J is TRBJ1-4 and V is TRBV6-6; D is perhaps TRBD1 (5 bases). V lost 7 bases and J 6 bases, leaving 21 bases between the germline ends. CDR1 is MNHNY, CDR2 SVGAGI, per germline (reference sequence). The CDR3 totals 16 residues. The CDR3 DNA reads TGTGCCAGCACCAAACAGGAGTTACCCGGTGATGAAAAACTGTTTTTT. As protein: CASTKQELPGDEKLFF.

J is TRBJ2-1 and V is TRBV27, with a weak D call TRBD2 (6 bases). V was clipped by 2 bases and J by 10 bases, with 12 bases between them. The CDR3 is 13 amino acids. The germline CDR1 and CDR2 sequences are MNHEY and SMNVEV (reference sequence). As DNA, the CDR3 is TGTGCCAGCAGTTTACTGGGGAGGACCGAGCAGTTCTTC. This codes for CASSLLGRTEQFF.

The J gene is TRBJ1-3, the V gene TRBV4-3, with D perhaps matching TRBD1 (5 bases). Between the trimmed V and J ends, which lost 0 bases and 0 bases, there was a span of 6 bases. Germline V gene sequence: CDR1 LGHNA, CDR2 YSLEER. The CDR3 is made up of 15 amino acids. CDR3 sequence: CASSQDRVSGNTIYF. CDR3 nucleotide sequence: TGCGCCAGCAGCCAAGACAGGGTCTCTGGAAACACCATATATTTT.

The chain couples TRBV7-2 to TRBJ2-7; 11 nucleotides agree with TRBD1. J was trimmed by 4 bases and V by 6 bases; bases with no gene match: 8. The CDR3 spans 15 residues. Germline V gene lookup returns CDR1 SGHTA and CDR2 FQGNSA. For the CDR3, the DNA is TGTGCCAGCAGGGGTTTGGACAGGGGGCCGTACGAGCAGTACTTC. Protein: CASRGLDRGPYEQYF.

The chain joins TRBV5-4 to TRBJ2-3, with a tentative D call TRBD2 (5 bases). The germline V gene encodes CDR1 SGHNT and CDR2 YYREEE (reference sequence). CDR3 length: 14 residues. Trimming cost V 4 bases and J 1 base, with 10 bases left between them. The CDR3 DNA is TGTGCCAGCAGCCCAACCGGGGGCACAGATACGCAGTATTTT. Amino acid sequence: CASSPTGGTDTQYF.

V usage is TRBV5-4 and J usage is TRBJ1-1, with TRBD1 matching over 8 bases. Germline V lookup: CDR1 SGHNT, CDR2 YYREEE (reference sequence). The V gene end was trimmed by 1 base and the J gene end by 5 bases; junction bases not matched to a gene: 4. The CDR3 is made up of 14 amino acids. The CDR3 loop is CASSLFQGATEAFF. CDR3 sequence (DNA): TGTGCCAGCAGCTTGTTTCAGGGGGCGACTGAAGCTTTCTTT.

About this clone: The missing conserved phenylalanine or tryptophan at the end of this CDR3 makes a read error likely. The DNA is left out, because the CDR3 cannot be placed on it with certainty; the CDR3 is given as TCRdb lists it. V gene TRBV18 combines with J gene TRBJ2-3; the table gives TRBD1 as D, unverified against the DNA. From its first to its last residue, the CDR3 has 13 amino acids. Germline CDR1 reads KGHSH; CDR2 reads LQKENI. The CDR3 spells CASSPPADRVGVL.

The chain combines TRBV28 with TRBJ1-3, with 7 nucleotides matching TRBD1. CDR3 length equals 18 residues. Germline V CDR1 and CDR2: MDHEN, SYDVKM. The trim removed 6 bases at V and 0 bases at J, leaving 14 bases unmatched. Written as DNA, the CDR3 is TGTGCCAGCAGCGAAGGGGGCATATCTTTAAGCTCTGGAAACACCATATATTTT. This translates into CASSEGGISLSSGNTIYF.

The V and J genes are TRBV10-1 and TRBJ2-3; the match to TRBD2 covers 10 bases. Trimming cost V 6 bases and J 2 bases; bases outside gene matches: 5. In germline, CDR1 is WNHNN, CDR2 SYGVQD (reference sequence). This CDR3 region has 15 residues. The CDR3 sequence is CASSRLAGDTDTQYF. DNA of the CDR3: TGCGCCAGCAGCCGACTAGCGGGTGACACAGATACGCAGTATTTT.

V is TRBV7-2 and J is TRBJ2-7, with 10 bases aligning to TRBD1. CDR3 length equals 14 residues. The germline CDR1 and CDR2 sequences are SGHTA and FQGNSA. After removal of 5 bases from V and 6 bases from J, the junction contained 7 bases not matched to a gene. CDR3 in amino acids: CASSLRQGAGEQYF. For the CDR3, the DNA is TGTGCCAGCAGCCTTAGACAGGGGGCGGGCGAGCAGTACTTC.

This chain uses TRBV5-1 with TRBJ2-1; 9 positions agree with TRBD2. J was trimmed by 6 bases and V by 2 bases; bases with no gene match: 12. The CDR3 runs 17 residues. Germline values: CDR1 SGHRS, CDR2 YFSETQ. CDR3 nucleotides: TGCGCCAGCAGCTTATTTTCGGTGGCTAGCGGGACCAATGAGCAGTTCTTC. This codes for CASSLFSVASGTNEQFF.

V and J are TRBV2 and TRBJ2-2; 10 bases are shared with TRBD1. CDR1 and CDR2 from the germline V gene are SNHLY and FYNNEI. The CDR3 runs to 15 residues. Losses at the gene ends were 6 bases for V and 7 bases for J; bases not matched to a gene: 8. The CDR3 coding sequence is TGTGCCAGCAGGGTGACAGGGGGCGGTGGCGGGGAGCTGTTTTTT. Its translation is CASRVTGGGGGELFF.

V gene TRBV30 combines with J gene TRBJ2-6, with D possibly being TRBD2 (5 bases). V lost 0 bases to trimming and J lost 3 bases, with 9 bases between them. From germline, CDR1 is GTSNPN and CDR2 SVGIG (reference sequence). The CDR3 is 15 amino acids. Written as DNA, the CDR3 is TGTGCCTGGAGTGTCTACGGGGATGGGGCCAACGTCCTGACTTTC. Translation gives CAWSVYGDGANVLTF.

The chain employs TRBV5-8 and TRBJ1-1; D perhaps matches TRBD1 (6 bases). V was cut by 2 bases and J by 0 bases, with 14 bases left in between. The CDR3 runs 16 residues. The germline CDR1 and CDR2 sequences are SGHTS and YDEGEE. In DNA form, the CDR3 reads TGTGCCAGCAGCTTCGAAACCGGGACAATGAACACTGAAGCTTTCTTT. It yields the protein CASSFETGTMNTEAFF.

The CDR3 DNA reads TGTGCCAGCAGTTACTCGACCGGGACAGGGTATGGCTACACCTTC. The encoded protein is CASSYSTGTGYGYTF. The J gene is TRBJ1-2, the V gene TRBV6-5; 9 nucleotides match TRBD1. V lost 0 bases and J lost 5; bases outside the gene matches: 4. The CDR3 runs to 15 residues. CDR1 is MNHEY and CDR2 is SVGAGI in the germline V gene.

V gene TRBV9 combines with J gene TRBJ2-5; tentatively, D is TRBD1 (6 bases). Germline assignment: CDR1 SGDLS and CDR2 YYNGEE. Trimming shortened V by 4 bases and J by 5 bases, and 18 bases separated the two germline ends. The CDR3 runs 15 residues. Here the CDR3 DNA reads TGTGCCAGCAGCCTGGAACAGGGTTACAAGGAGACCCAGTACTTC. This translates into CASSLEQGYKETQYF.

This chain joins TRBV27 and TRBJ1-2, with a possible D match to TRBD1 (6 bases). This CDR3 contains 14 residues. V gave up 1 base and J gave up 4 bases, with 10 bases separating them. In germline, CDR1 is MNHEY, CDR2 SMNVEV (reference sequence). CDR3 sequence: CASSLYREVYGYTF. The CDR3 bases are TGTGCCAGCAGTTTATACAGGGAAGTCTATGGCTACACCTTC.

The rearrangement links TRBV24-1 to TRBJ2-1; TRBD2 might be the D (6 bases). With 2 bases removed from V and 12 bases from J, the gap between germline ends came to 28 bases. The length of the CDR3 is 18 residues. In germline, CDR1 is KGHDR, CDR2 SFDVKD. Written as DNA, the CDR3 is TGTGCCACCAGTGATTCGGGCTTGGGTCCGGGACTTAACGACCGGCAGTTCTTC. This gives the protein CATSDSGLGPGLNDRQFF.

This chain joins TRBV30 and TRBJ2-7; 7 nucleotides align to TRBD1. The CDR3 is 14 residues long. Germline values: CDR1 GTSNPN, CDR2 SVGIG (reference sequence). V shed 4 bases and J 3 bases; nucleotides not matched to a gene: 9. This CDR3 reads CAWKRGPGYYEQYF. CDR3 coding DNA: TGTGCCTGGAAGAGGGGGCCCGGCTACTACGAGCAGTACTTC.

The chain employs TRBV20-1 and TRBJ2-3; no clear D. Germline-derived CDR1 and CDR2 are DFQATT and SNEGSKA (reference sequence). CDR3 length equals 11 residues. V lost 6 bases to trimming and J lost 5 bases, with 9 bases between them. Here the CDR3 reads CSAAPGDTQYF. The CDR3 DNA reads as TGCAGTGCGGCACCGGGAGATACGCAGTATTTT.

This chain joins TRBV5-6 and TRBJ2-7, with TRBD2 matching 7 bases. The CDR3 extends over 16 amino acids. Germline values: CDR1 SGHDT, CDR2 YYEEEE. V was clipped by 2 bases and J by 1 base; unmatched bases: 9. CDR3 amino acids: CASSLSLAEVSYEQYF. The CDR3 coding sequence is TGTGCCAGCAGCTTATCCCTAGCGGAGGTATCCTACGAGCAGTACTTC.

The chain couples TRBV7-2 to TRBJ2-7; the match to TRBD2 covers 8 bases. With V trimmed by 1 base and J by 2 bases, 7 bases remained unmatched. The CDR3 spans 16 residues. CDR1 is SGHTA and CDR2 is FQGNSA in the germline V gene. For the CDR3, the DNA is TGTGCCAGCAGCTTAGGTATGAGCGGGAGCCCCTACGAGCAGTACTTC. This sequence encodes CASSLGMSGSPYEQYF.